This TCR beta chain derives from a study of beta chain features in type 1 diabetes. Investigators reverse transcribed all isolated RNA, so they sequenced expressed TCRB transcripts. Generated by immunoSEQ multiplex PCR, the TCRdb table keeps only in-frame clones and is missing some. Among hundreds of thousands of clones listed, 10% to 15% were seen once. Germline values: CDR1 MDHEN, CDR2 SYDVKM. V lost 10 bases and J lost 6, with 14 bases in between. This CDR3 region has 12 residues. This receptor was taken from a man aged 18-30 years in good health. The sample taken for sequencing was naive CD4+ T cells from blood. The rearrangement links TRBV28 to TRBJ2-3, with D perhaps TRBD2 (5 bases). This chain's CDR3 is CAIAHGEDTQYF. Written as DNA, the CDR3 is TGTGCCATCGCACACGGGGAGGATACGCAGTATTTT.